This T cell receptor (beta chain) was identified in a study of OX40 agonist ivuxolimab in advanced cancers. Study-level points and caveats: On average, CD8+ T cells showed a greater number of expanded clones than CD4+. It was not determined which antigens were specifically recognized by the peripheral T cells that had undergone clonal expansion.

Assay used: immunoSEQ multiplex PCR; TCRdb lists only in-frame clones, some missing. The data hold about 93,000 clones, with approximately 94% observed a single time. CDR3 size: 15 residues. Germline values: CDR1 MNHEY, CDR2 SVGAGI. Trimming removed 4 bases from V and 1 base from J, with 8 bases in between. As regards this clone: No antigen is known for it.

The chain employs TRBV6-5 and TRBJ2-6; the D gene is possibly TRBD2 (5 bases). This TCR was sampled from an adult with an advanced solid tumor such as melanoma, head and neck, liver or kidney cancer. The input for sequencing was CD4+ or CD8+ T cells sorted from blood, taken in a trial of the OX40 agonist ivuxolimab. The CDR3, as DNA: TGTGCCAGCAGTTCGCGCGGGTCTGGGGCCAACGTCCTGACTTTC. It codes for CASSSRGSGANVLTF.